This is a list of T cell receptor beta chains from one sample in a study of PD-1 blockade in classical Hodgkin lymphoma. Generated by immunoSEQ multiplex PCR, the TCRdb table keeps only in-frame clones and is missing some. Of about 100,000 clones in the sample, roughly nine tenths were seen once. Specimen: peripheral blood mononuclear cells (PBMCs), collected before the second cycle of nivolumab. These receptors all come from a human donor with classical Hodgkin lymphoma. CDR3s include the opening cysteine and the closing phenylalanine or tryptophan. D genes are given only for firm matches. A row's size may be missing; if present it is once, few, many or a size class.

>TRBJ1-1|-|-|TRBV6-5
TGTGCCAGCAGTCAACCACAGGGAGGGGACACTGAAGCTTTCTTT
CASSQPQGGDTEAFF
>TRBJ1-5|-|-|TRBV6-5
TGTGCCAGCAGGACGGGGAGCAATCAGCCCCAGCATTTT
CASRTGSNQPQHF
>TRBJ2-1|once|TRBD2|TRBV19
TGTGCCAGTAGTAGGCTAGCGGGAGGACGGTACAATGAGCAGTTCTTC
CASSRLAGGRYNEQFF
>TRBJ1-5|-|TRBD1|TRBV15
TGTGCCACCAGCAGAGAGGGACAGGGGGCGCCCCGACAGCCCCAGCATTTT
CATSREGQGAPRQPQHF
>TRBJ2-1|-|TRBD2|TRBV5-1
TGCGCCAGCAGCCCGGCCGTAACTAGCGGAAACTACAATGAGCAGTTCTTC
CASSPAVTSGNYNEQFF
>TRBJ2-1|-|TRBD2|TRBV5-6
TGTGCCAGCAGCTATACTAGCGGGAGCGGGCGATGGGGGGAGCAGTTCTTC
CASSYTSGSGRWGEQFF
>TRBJ1-4|once|-|TRBV6-1
TGTGCCAGCAGCCCGGGGCCTGCAAATGAAAAACTGTTTTTT
CASSPGPANEKLFF
>TRBJ2-1|-|-|TRBV4-2
TGTGCCAGCAGCCAAGAAGGAGGGGAGCAGTTCTTC
CASSQEGGEQFF
>TRBJ1-1|-|-|TRBV11-2
TGTGCCAGCAGCTTGTCGGAAATGAACACTGAAGCTTTCTTT
CASSLSEMNTEAFF
>TRBJ1-2|-|TRBD1|TRBV5-1
TGCGCCAGCAGCTTGGGTGGACAGGGGGCCGGCTATGGCTACACCTTC
CASSLGGQGAGYGYTF
>TRBJ1-2|-|-|TRBV4-3
TGCGCCAGCAGCCAAGATACGGGGGCCTATGCTGGCTACACCTTC
CASSQDTGAYAGYTF
>TRBJ1-3|-|-|TRBV6-1
TGTGCCAGCAGTGAAGCACAGACTCATGGAAACACCATATATTTT
CASSEAQTHGNTIYF
>TRBJ1-5|many|-|TRBV5-6
TGTGCCAGCAGCTTGTCGGAGGTTAATCAGCCCCAGCATTTT
CASSLSEVNQPQHF
>TRBJ1-1|-|TRBD1|TRBV5-5
TGTGCCAGCAGCCTGGGGACAGGGGGATCCACTGAAGCTTTCTTT
CASSLGTGGSTEAFF
>TRBJ2-1|-|-|TRBV5-6
TGTGCCAGCAGCTTCGACCCTTCCAACAATGAGCAGTTCTTC
CASSFDPSNNEQFF
>TRBJ2-7|-|-|TRBV5-4
TGTGCCAGCAGCCCCGGTTCGAACAGGCACCGTTTAGGCGAGCAGTACTTC
CASSPGSNRHRLGEQYF
>TRBJ1-6|-|-|TRBV19
TGTGCCACTCACGCTAGTGGAAATTCACCCCTCCACTTT
CATHASGNSPLHF